This TCR beta chain was sequenced during a study of OX40 agonist ivuxolimab in advanced cancers. With regard to the full study: The costimulatory receptor OX40 (CD134) was targeted by ivuxolimab, a fully human IgG2 agonistic monoclonal antibody. Intravenous ivuxolimab was administered to patients every 2 weeks at six dose levels: 0.01, 0.1, 0.3, 1.5, 3 and 10 mg/kg. Of the roughly 50 dose-escalation patients, hepatocellular carcinoma was present in around 20, melanoma in some 15, renal cell carcinoma in 9 and head and neck cancer in 9. A male proportion of approximately 83% and a mean age of roughly 58 years, ranging from roughly 20 to 80, were recorded for the dose-escalation cohort. Prior anti-PD-1, anti-PD-L1 or anti-CTLA-4 therapy was permitted, and about two fifths of dose-escalation patients had received checkpoint inhibitors. Partial responses occurred in three dose-escalation patients: two with cutaneous melanoma and one with hepatocellular carcinoma. The purpose of peripheral TCRbeta sequencing was to test whether ivuxolimab changed TCR sequence diversity and led to clonal T-cell expansion. The paper reports the monotherapy dose-escalation portion (N ≈ 50 patients) of the phase I ivuxolimab trial. What the authors observed across the whole study: At doses of 0.1 to 3.0 mg/kg, clonal expansion of both CD4+ and CD8+ blood T cells was observed from baseline to week 6. After ivuxolimab, CD8+ T cells had more expanded clones than CD4+ T cells on average. Antigen specificity was not determined for the clonally expanded peripheral T cells. In partial responders in the 0.1-3.0 mg/kg groups, normalized peripheral clonal expansion was found to be among the lowest, especially among CD8+ T cells. Low levels of normalized T-cell clonal expansion were also seen in some patients who did not respond.

Note on this clone: No antigen is known for it. It has no much larger one-base neighbor in the sample; base qualities were not kept.

Patients with autoimmune disease history or receiving systemic immunosuppression were excluded from the trial. Peripheral blood for TCR sequencing was collected from all dose cohorts at baseline, on cycle 4 day 1, and on cycle 7 day 1. Samples came from an open-label, multicenter, first-in-human phase I dose-escalation trial of ivuxolimab. Adults with locally advanced or metastatic melanoma, renal cell carcinoma, hepatocellular carcinoma or head and neck squamous cell carcinoma were enrolled in the trial. CD4+ and CD8+ T cells were sorted separately from peripheral blood before TCR sequencing. Genomic DNA was extracted from sorted cells for sequencing of the TCRbeta CDR3 region. The immunoSEQ Assay was used to sequence the TCRbeta CDR3 regions. As stored in TCRdb, this immuneACCESS dataset retains in-frame rearrangements with V and J assigned. A fraction of the clones does not appear; measured against another copy, unresolved V genes explain less than half of the discrepancy, and the remainder lacks a known reason. In all, the sample holds 90,000 or so clones, and 85% to 90% of those were seen once. The biggest ten clones account for about 0.31% of the sample.

Sequencing was performed on CD4+ or CD8+ T cells sorted from blood, taken in a trial of the OX40 agonist ivuxolimab. The clonotype comes from an adult with an advanced solid tumor such as melanoma, head and neck, liver or kidney cancer.

The DNA sequence reads TGTGCCACGGGGGGAAAGCGCTTTGAAGCTTTCTTT. This sequence encodes CATGGKRFEAFF. Recombination linked TRBV18 to TRBJ1-1; perhaps TRBD1 is the D gene, with 5 bases matching. Via the germline V gene, CDR1 is KGHSH and CDR2 LQKENI. Measured from the cysteine to the phenylalanine, the CDR3 is 12 residues long. Only the CDR3 portion is preserved as DNA: 36 bases, with reading frame beginning at the first base. V is reduced by 10 bases and J by 7 bases, leaving a spacing of 16 bases between them.